This T cell receptor (beta chain) comes out of a study of OX40 agonist ivuxolimab in advanced cancers. On the study more broadly: Patients in the trial were receiving intravenous ivuxolimab every 2 weeks, at doses of 0.01 to 10 mg/kg. Checkpoint inhibitors had been given previously to about 40% of patients.

Sequencing was performed with immunoSEQ multiplex PCR; in TCRdb, only in-frame clones are kept and a portion is missing. This sample has about 70,000 clones; 70% to 90% occur once, and the top ten carry over 10%. Trimming removed 5 bases at V and 3 bases at J, with 17 bases between. Looked up from germline, CDR1 is SEHNR and CDR2 is FQNEAQ (reference sequence). The CDR3 extends over 16 amino acids. This clone was detected only a few times. The material was CD4+ or CD8+ T cells sorted from blood, obtained in a trial of the OX40 agonist ivuxolimab. This TCR was recovered from an adult with an advanced solid tumor such as melanoma, head and neck, liver or kidney cancer. The chain links TRBV7-9 to TRBJ1-5; D remains unclear. The chain's CDR3 is CASSASGTGNNQPQHF. The DNA for the CDR3 is TGTGCCAGCAGCGCCTCCGGAACCGGGAACAATCAGCCCCAGCATTTT. Filled out from reference TRBV7-9 and TRBJ1-5, the complete variable domain reads DTGVSQNPRHKITKRGQNVTFRCDPISEHNRLYWYRQTLGQGPEFLTYFQNEAQLEKSRLLSDRFSAERPKGSFSTLEIQRTEQGDSAMYLCASSASGTGNNQPQHFGDGTRLSIL.